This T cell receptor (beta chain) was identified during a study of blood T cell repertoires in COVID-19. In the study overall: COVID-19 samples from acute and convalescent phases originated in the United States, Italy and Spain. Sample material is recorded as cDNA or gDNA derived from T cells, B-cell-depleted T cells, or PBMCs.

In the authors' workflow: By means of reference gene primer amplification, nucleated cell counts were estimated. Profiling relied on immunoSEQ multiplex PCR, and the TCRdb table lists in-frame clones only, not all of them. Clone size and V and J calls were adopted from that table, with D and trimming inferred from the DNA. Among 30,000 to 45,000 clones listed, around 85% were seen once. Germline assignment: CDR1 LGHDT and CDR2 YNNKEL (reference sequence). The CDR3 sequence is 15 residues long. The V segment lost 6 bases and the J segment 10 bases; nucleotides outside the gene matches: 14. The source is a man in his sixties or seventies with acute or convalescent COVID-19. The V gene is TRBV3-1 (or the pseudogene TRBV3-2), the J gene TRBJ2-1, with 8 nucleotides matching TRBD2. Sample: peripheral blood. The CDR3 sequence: CASSREGEGPREQFF. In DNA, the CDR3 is TGTGCCAGCAGTCGGGAGGGGGAGGGCCCTCGGGAGCAGTTCTTC.